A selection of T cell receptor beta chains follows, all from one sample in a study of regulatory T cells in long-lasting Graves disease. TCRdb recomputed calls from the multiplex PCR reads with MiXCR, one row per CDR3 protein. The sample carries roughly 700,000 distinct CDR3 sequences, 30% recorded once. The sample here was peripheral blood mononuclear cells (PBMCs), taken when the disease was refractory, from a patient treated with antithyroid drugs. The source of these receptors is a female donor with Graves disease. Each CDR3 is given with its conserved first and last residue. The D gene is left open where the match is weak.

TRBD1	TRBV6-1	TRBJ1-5	CASTIDRAVAQPQHF
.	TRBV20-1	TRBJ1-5	CSAVVLFGSNQPQHF
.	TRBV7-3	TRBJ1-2	CASSLTGGLTGYTF
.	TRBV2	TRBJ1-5	CASTRQNQPQHF
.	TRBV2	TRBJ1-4	CASSESEGEKLFF
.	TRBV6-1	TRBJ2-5	CASRTTGSPQETQYF
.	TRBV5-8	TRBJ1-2	CASSLPGYRAYGYTF
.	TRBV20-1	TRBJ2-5	CSARDPGNQETQYF
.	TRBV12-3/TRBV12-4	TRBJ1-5	CASSEAGMGGSNQPQHF
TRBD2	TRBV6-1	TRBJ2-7	CASKASGTYEQYF
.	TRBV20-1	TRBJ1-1	CSARSTLNTEAFF
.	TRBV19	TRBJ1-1	CASSIEDRPAATEAFF
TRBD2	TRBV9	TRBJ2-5	CASSGNGLAGETQYF
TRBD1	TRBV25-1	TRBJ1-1	CASSPSDRGGMNTEAFF
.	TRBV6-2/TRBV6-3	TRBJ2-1	CASSEAPGLYNEQFF
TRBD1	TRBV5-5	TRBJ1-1	CASSSEGARYTEAFF
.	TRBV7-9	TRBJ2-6	CASSFRRASGANVLTF
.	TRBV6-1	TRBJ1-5	CASTRGQANQPQHF
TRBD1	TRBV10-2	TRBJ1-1	CASSESGQGSRDTEAFF
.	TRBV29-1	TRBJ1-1	CSVSRTQNTEAFF
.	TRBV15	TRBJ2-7	CATSRDWAGVVEQYF
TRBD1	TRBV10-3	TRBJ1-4	CAISEGQGVRRSEKLFF
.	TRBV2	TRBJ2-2	CASTEDSYTGELFF
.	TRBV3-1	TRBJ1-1	CASSQEWRATEAFF
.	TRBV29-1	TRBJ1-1	CSVAGEGATEAFF
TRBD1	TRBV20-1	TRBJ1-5	CSARETGGQPQHF
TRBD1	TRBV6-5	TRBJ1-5	CASSYNGDRGGVRNQPQHF
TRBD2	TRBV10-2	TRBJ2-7	CASRDLAGAAYEQYF
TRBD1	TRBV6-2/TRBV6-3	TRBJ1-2	CASSYLGQGARNYGYTF
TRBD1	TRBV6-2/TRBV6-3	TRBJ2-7	CASSYGNRGHEQYF
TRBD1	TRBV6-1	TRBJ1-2	CAGRTGDYGYTF
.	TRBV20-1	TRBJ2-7	CSARETGDKQYF
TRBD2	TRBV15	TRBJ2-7	CATSSPTSGYEQYF
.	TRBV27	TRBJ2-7	CASSPGGRVEQYF
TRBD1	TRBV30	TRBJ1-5	CAWRTGGQPQHF
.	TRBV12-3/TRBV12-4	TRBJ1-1	CASSSRTASPEAFF
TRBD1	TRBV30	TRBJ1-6	CAWIAGTGDSPLHF
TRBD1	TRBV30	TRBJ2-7	CAWSTGTGGNEQYF
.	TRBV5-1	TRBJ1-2	CASSFSDTRDLGGYTF
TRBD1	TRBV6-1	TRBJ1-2	CASSPVAGQGANYGYTF
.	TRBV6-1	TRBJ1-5	CASRRDFNQPQHF